This T cell receptor beta chain appears in the sequencing data of a study of cytomegalovirus exposure and HLA in healthy donors. Germline CDR1 reads LNHDA; CDR2 reads SQIVND (reference sequence). Trimming shortened V by 4 bases and J by 1 base, and 16 bases separated the two germline ends. The CDR3 has 17 residues. PCR used 60 Vbeta primers and 13 Jbeta primers. Measured with immunoSEQ multiplex PCR; TCRdb has only the in-frame clones, and not every one. Found here are around 190,000 clones, roughly 80% of them singletons; the top ten hold 1.5% to 2%. V usage is TRBV19 and J usage is TRBJ1-4; D call uncertain. The source material was PBMCs. The sequence came from a woman between 50 and 59 years old in good health and CMV-seronegative. The CDR3: CASSKDSYRLTNEKLFF. DNA for the CDR3: TGTGCCAGTAGTAAGGACTCTTACCGACTAACTAATGAAAAACTGTTTTTT.